The 2 T cell receptor beta chains below were found in one sample sequenced in a study of blood T cells in healthy people across ages. A J-beta primer mix and a sample-barcoded 5' primer were used in a second PCR of roughly 7 to 12 cycles. TCRdb called the 5' RACE reads again in MiXCR, with one record for every CDR3 protein. Among approximately 1.5 million distinct CDR3 sequences listed, approximately 42% were seen once. The sample was blood. Receptors were obtained from a woman aged 18 to 35 in good health.

V and J are TRBV21-1 and TRBJ1-5. TRBV21-1 is designated a pseudogene. The CDR3 sequence is 16 residues long. The chain's CDR3 is CASSKALRGPYQPQHF. The CDR3 DNA is TGTGCCAGCAGCAAAGCGTTACGGGGCCCTTATCAGCCCCAGCATTTT.

This rearrangement joins TRBV12-3 or TRBV12-4 to TRBJ2-3; D not certain. The CDR3 consists of 14 residues. The V end was cut by 2 bases, the J end by 3 bases, with 9 bases between. The chain's CDR3 is CASSLSRITDTQYF. CDR3 sequence (DNA): TGTGCCAGCAGTTTATCTCGGATAACAGATACGCAGTATTTT.